This T cell receptor (beta chain) was captured by sequencing in a study of cytomegalovirus exposure and HLA in healthy donors. PCR employed 60 Vbeta and 13 Jbeta primers. TCRdb's table, derived via immunoSEQ multiplex PCR, lists solely in-frame clones and lacks some. The table records 70,000 to 95,000 clones, about 79% of them present only once. Study-level findings and limits: The study had only CMV serostatus as immune exposure information. Association of a missense DCLRE1C variant with TCR beta V- and J-gene trimming was reported in a later analysis. Later analysis found that TCR beta chains associated with HLA were more clonally expanded than other, equally common chains.

CDR1 and CDR2 (germline): SGHRS, YFSETQ. The trim removed 3 bases at V and 9 bases at J, leaving 11 bases unmatched. This CDR3 region has 17 residues. A note on this clone: Its antigen remains unknown.

This chain links TRBV5-1 with TRBJ2-1; 14 bases fit TRBD2. Sequenced: PBMCs. The receptor comes from a man aged 35 to 55 in good health and CMV-seronegative. The CDR3 nucleotides read TGCGCCAGCAGCTCCGACTGGACTAGCGGGAGGAGGAGTGAGCAGTTCTTC. This translates into CASSSDWTSGRRSEQFF.